The T cell receptor (beta chain) described here comes from a study of OX40 agonist ivuxolimab in advanced cancers. Study-level findings and limits: On average, a greater number of expanded clones characterised CD8+ T cells relative to CD4+. Some of the nonresponding patients also showed low levels of normalized T-cell clonal expansion.

On this clone itself: Its target is not known.

Per the germline V gene, CDR1 is MRHNA and CDR2 is SNTAGT. V lost 6 bases, J lost 4 bases, and 23 bases stayed unmatched. CDR3 length equals 19 residues. Measured with immunoSEQ multiplex PCR; TCRdb has only the in-frame clones, and not every one. The repertoire consists of approximately 77,000 clones, with roughly 93% occurring once and the leading ten covering about 0.32%. The chain joins TRBV6-4 to TRBJ2-7, with 8 bases matching TRBD1. Sequencing used CD4+ or CD8+ T cells sorted from blood, obtained in a trial of the OX40 agonist ivuxolimab. This TCR was recovered from an adult with an advanced solid tumor such as melanoma, head and neck, liver or kidney cancer. The CDR3 coding sequence is TGTGCCAGCAGCCTATCATACCCGGGGACAGGTCAAATTCAGTACGAGCAGTACTTC. This gives the protein CASSLSYPGTGQIQYEQYF.